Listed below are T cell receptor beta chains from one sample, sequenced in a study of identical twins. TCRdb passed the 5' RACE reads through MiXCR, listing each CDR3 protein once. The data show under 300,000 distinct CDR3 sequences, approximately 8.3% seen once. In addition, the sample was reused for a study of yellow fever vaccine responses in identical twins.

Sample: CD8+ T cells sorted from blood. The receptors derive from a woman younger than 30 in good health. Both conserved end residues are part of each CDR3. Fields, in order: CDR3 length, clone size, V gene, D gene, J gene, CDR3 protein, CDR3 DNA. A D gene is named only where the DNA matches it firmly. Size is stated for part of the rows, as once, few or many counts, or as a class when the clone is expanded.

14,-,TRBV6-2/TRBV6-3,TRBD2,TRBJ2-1,CASNPAGAEDEQFF,TGTGCCAGCAACCCTGCGGGAGCAGAGGATGAGCAGTTCTTC
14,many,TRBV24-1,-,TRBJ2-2,CATSDLPYAGELFF,TGTGCCACCAGTGATTTGCCCTATGCCGGGGAGCTGTTTTTT
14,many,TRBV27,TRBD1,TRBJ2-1,CASNPQGAYNEQFF,TGTGCCAGCAACCCACAGGGGGCGTACAATGAGCAGTTCTTC
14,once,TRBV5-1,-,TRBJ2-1,CASSLEASYNEQFF,TGCGCCAGCAGCTTGGAGGCTAGCTACAATGAGCAGTTCTTC
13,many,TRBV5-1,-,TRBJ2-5,CASSLAGYETQYF,TGCGCCAGCAGCTTGGCCGGGTATGAGACCCAGTACTTC
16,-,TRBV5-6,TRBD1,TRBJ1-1,CASRNRQGPMNTEAFF,TGTGCCAGCAGAAATCGACAGGGACCCATGAACACTGAAGCTTTCTTT
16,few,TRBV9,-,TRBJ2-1,CASSAPRLASWDEQFF,TGTGCCAGCAGCGCGCCCAGGCTGGCTAGTTGGGATGAGCAGTTCTTC
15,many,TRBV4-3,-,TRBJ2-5,CASSQDRASRETQYF,TGCGCCAGCAGCCAAGATAGAGCTAGCCGAGAGACCCAGTACTTC
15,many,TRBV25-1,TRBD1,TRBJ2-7,CASARTRTGTYEQYF,TGTGCCAGTGCTCGAACCCGGACAGGGACCTACGAGCAGTACTTC
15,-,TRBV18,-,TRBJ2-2,CASSRGRPNTGELFF,TGTGCCAGCTCGAGGGGACGCCCTAACACCGGGGAGCTGTTTTTT
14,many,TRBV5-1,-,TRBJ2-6,CASSLVYGANVLTF,TGCGCCAGCAGCTTGGTGTACGGGGCCAACGTCCTGACTTTC
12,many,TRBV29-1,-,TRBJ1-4,CSAGTGGEKLFF,TGCAGCGCCGGGACCGGCGGTGAAAAACTGTTTTTT
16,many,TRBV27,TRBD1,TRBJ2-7,CASSFLRTGKFDEQYF,TGTGCCAGCAGTTTCCTCCGGACAGGGAAGTTCGACGAGCAGTACTTC
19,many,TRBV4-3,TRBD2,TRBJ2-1,CASSQALAGESSAYNEQFF,TGCGCCAGCAGCCAGGCACTAGCGGGAGAAAGCTCGGCCTACAATGAGCAGTTCTTC
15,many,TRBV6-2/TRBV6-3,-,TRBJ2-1,CASSGRTDFYNEQFF,TGTGCCAGCAGTGGCCGGACAGATTTCTACAATGAGCAGTTCTTC
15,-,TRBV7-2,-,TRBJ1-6,CASSLLTGSNSPLHF,TGTGCCAGCAGTTTACTAACAGGGAGCAATTCACCCCTCCACTTT
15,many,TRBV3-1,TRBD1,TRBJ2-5,CASSSGTGEAETQYF,TGTGCCAGCAGCTCAGGGACAGGGGAGGCTGAGACCCAGTACTTC
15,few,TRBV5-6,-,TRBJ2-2,CASSLVYGITGELFF,TGTGCCAGCAGCTTGGTTTACGGGATCACCGGGGAGCTGTTTTTT
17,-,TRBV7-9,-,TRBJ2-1,CASSRTGDARSYNEQFF,TGTGCCAGCAGCCGGACCGGGGACGCCAGGTCCTACAATGAGCAGTTCTTC